The present T cell receptor (beta chain) was sequenced within a study of blood T cell repertoires in COVID-19. Study summary: Sites across the United States, Italy and Spain contributed samples from acute and convalescent COVID-19. The analysed material was cDNA or gDNA that came from T cells, B-cell-depleted T cells, or PBMCs.

In the study's own analysis: Estimation of nucleated cell counts relied on the amplification of reference gene primers. The data were produced by immunoSEQ multiplex PCR, yet TCRdb's version contains in-frame clones alone and is incomplete. Clone size and V and J calls were adopted from that table, with D and trimming inferred from the DNA. The sample records around 74,000 clones, around 90% being singletons. Between the trimmed V and J ends, which lost 1 base and 7 bases, there was a span of 8 bases. From germline, CDR1 is SGHTA and CDR2 FQGNSA. The CDR3 length is 13 residues. Sequencing was performed on peripheral blood. The chain has TRBV7-2 and TRBJ2-1, with unresolved D. This clonotype was obtained from a man younger than 45 with acute or convalescent COVID-19. The CDR3 loop is CASSLGALNEQFF. The CDR3 DNA follows: TGTGCCAGCAGCTTAGGAGCGCTTAATGAGCAGTTCTTC. Full variable domain (remainder filled in from reference TRBV7-2 and TRBJ2-1): GAGVSQSPSNKVTEKGKDVELRCDPISGHTALYWYRQSLGQGLEFLIYFQGNSAPDKSGLPSDRFSAERTGGSVSTLTIQRTQQEDSAVYLCASSLGALNEQFFGPGTRLTVL.